These 10 T cell receptor beta chains were all obtained from the same sample, sequenced in a study of breast tumors, draining lymph nodes, adjacent tissues. Using its own MiXCR run on the multiplex PCR reads, TCRdb lists one record per CDR3 protein. Of 120,000 to 150,000 distinct CDR3 sequences in the sample, over 25% were seen once. Axillary draining lymph nodes of breast cancer patients supplied the node samples. Sequenced material: axillary lymph node tissue. The receptors were sampled from a female donor with breast cancer. Some clones in this sample may be carry-over from other donors' samples.

This clonotype was counted at least ten times. The V gene is TRBV7-9, the J gene TRBJ1-2; 10 bases are shared with TRBD1. Germline values: CDR1 SEHNR, CDR2 FQNEAQ (reference sequence). The CDR3 has 14 residues. With V trimmed by 6 bases and J by 8 bases, 9 bases remained unmatched. This CDR3 is CASSTGGQGFGYTF. Written as DNA, the CDR3 is TGTGCCAGCAGTACAGGGGGACAGGGGTTCGGCTACACCTTC. Full variable domain (remainder filled in from reference TRBV7-9 and TRBJ1-2): DTGVSQNPRHKITKRGQNVTFRCDPISEHNRLYWYRQTLGQGPEFLTYFQNEAQLEKSRLLSDRFSAERPKGSFSTLEIQRTEQGDSAMYLCASSTGGQGFGYTFGSGTRLTVV.

This sequence joins TRBV24-1 and TRBJ2-2; a possible D gene is TRBD1 (5 bases). V was trimmed by 1 base and J by 6 bases, leaving 8 bases between them. The V gene's germline CDR1 is KGHDR and CDR2 SFDVKD. The CDR3 is 14 amino acids. Written as DNA, the CDR3 is TGTGCCACCAGTGATTTTGGGGCTTCCGGGGAGCTGTTTTTT. The encoded protein is CATSDFGASGELFF.

About this clonotype: A much larger clone lies a single base off, so this may be a read error. No conserved phenylalanine or tryptophan is present at the end of the CDR3, so a read error is the likely explanation. The chain recombines TRBV30 with TRBJ1-2, with 7 bases identical to TRBD1. This CDR3 region has 15 residues. The trim removed 2 bases at V and 8 bases at J, leaving 14 bases unmatched. Looked up from germline, CDR1 is GTSNPN and CDR2 is SVGIG (reference sequence). CDR3 coding DNA: TGTGCCTGGAGTAGGGACTCGACGACAGGGCACGGCTACACCTCC. This encodes CAWSRDSTTGHGYTS.

This clonotype occurred many times. The chain combines TRBV11-2 with TRBJ2-5; D possibly uses TRBD1 or TRBD2 (6 bases each). Trimming cost V 4 bases and J 5 bases, with 14 bases left between them. This CDR3 spans 14 amino acids. Germline V lookup: CDR1 SGHAT, CDR2 FQNNGV. CDR3 loop: CASSSVGGSETQYF. The DNA of the CDR3 is TGTGCCAGCAGCTCAGTGGGGGGCAGTGAGACCCAGTACTTC.

This clonotype was observed many times. V is TRBV9 and J is TRBJ2-7; D is unclear. This CDR3 contains 13 residues. Trimming took off 2 bases at V and 4 bases at J, with 10 bases between the two ends. The V gene's germline CDR1 is SGDLS and CDR2 YYNGEE. The CDR3, as DNA: TGTGCCAGCAGCGTGGCCCCCTGGTACGAGCAGTACTTC. Encoded protein: CASSVAPWYEQYF.

The rearrangement links TRBV5-4 to TRBJ2-3; the D is unclear. Germline CDR1 is SGHNT and CDR2 is YYREEE (reference sequence). CDR3 length equals 17 residues. Trimming shortened V by 4 bases and J by 0 bases, and 18 bases separated the two germline ends. CDR3 in amino acids: CASSPCQAATSTDTQYF. The CDR3 coding sequence is TGTGCCAGCAGCCCCTGCCAAGCAGCAACCAGCACAGATACGCAGTATTTT. The variable domain in full, completed from reference TRBV5-4 and TRBJ2-3, reads ETGVTQSPTHLIKTRGQQVTLRCSSQSGHNTVSWYQQALGQGPQFIFQYYREEENGRGNFPPRFSGLQFPNYSSELNVNALELDDSALYLCASSPCQAATSTDTQYFGPGTRLTVL.

Comment on this clonotype: It may be a read error: a sequence one base away is much more abundant. The rearrangement links TRBV28 to TRBJ1-5; tentatively, D is TRBD1 (5 bases). There are 13 residues in the CDR3. V was pared by 5 bases and J by 7 bases, with 12 bases between. Germline CDR1 reads MDHEN; CDR2 reads SYDVKM. The CDR3 DNA sequence: TGTGCCAGCAGTCCAGGGTGGAAACAGCCCCAGCATTTT. Amino acid sequence: CASSPGWKQPQHF.

This clonotype occurred many times. The rearrangement joins TRBV20-1 to TRBJ2-7; 7 positions agree with TRBD2. This CDR3 contains 15 residues. Germline CDR1 is DFQATT and CDR2 is SNEGSKA (reference sequence). The V and J ends lost 0 bases and 0 bases, in that order; junction bases with no gene match: 5. The CDR3 bases are TGCAGTGCTAGAGATGTCCAGCGGGGCTCCTACGAGCAGTACTTC. This codes for CSARDVQRGSYEQYF.

This clonotype was counted at least ten times. This chain connects TRBV7-7 to TRBJ2-3, with 7 bases lining up with TRBD2. CDR3 length: 15 residues. CDR1 is SSHAT, CDR2 FNYEAQ, per germline (reference sequence). CDR3 DNA: TGTGCTAGTTCGAAACGGGGAGGGTTTGCAGATACGCAGTATTTT. It is translated as CASSKRGGFADTQYF. The full variable domain, with the rest looked up from reference TRBV7-7 and TRBJ2-3, is GAGVSQSPRYKVTKRGQDVTLRCDPISSHATLYWYQQALGQGPEFLTYFNYEAQPDKSGLPSDRFSAERPEGSISTLTIQRTEQRDSAMYRCASSKRGGFADTQYFGPGTRLTVL.

A word on this clonotype: This sequence may be a read error, since a much larger clone differs from it by one base. The V call is TRBV6-1, the J call TRBJ1-2, with TRBD1 as a possible D gene (6 bases). Looked up from germline, CDR1 is MNHNS and CDR2 is SASEGT. The CDR3 loop spans 13 amino acids. The CDR3 is CAGRADSLYGYTF. The CDR3 DNA reads TGTGCCGGCAGGGCGGACAGCCTCTATGGCTACACCTTC.